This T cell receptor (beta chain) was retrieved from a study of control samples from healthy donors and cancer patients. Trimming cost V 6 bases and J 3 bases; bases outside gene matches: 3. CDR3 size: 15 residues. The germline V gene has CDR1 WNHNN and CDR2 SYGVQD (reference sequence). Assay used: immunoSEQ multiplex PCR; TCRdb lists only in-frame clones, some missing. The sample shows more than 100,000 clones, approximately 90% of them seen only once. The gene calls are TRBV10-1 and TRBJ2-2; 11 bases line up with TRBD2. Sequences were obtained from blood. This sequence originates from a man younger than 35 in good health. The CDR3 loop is CASRRTSGHTGELFF. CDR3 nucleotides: TGCGCCAGCAGGAGGACTAGCGGGCACACCGGGGAGCTGTTTTTT.